These 10 T cell receptor beta chains were all obtained from the same sample, sequenced in a study of cytomegalovirus exposure and HLA in healthy donors. Amplification used 60 Vbeta primers and 13 Jbeta primers. Using immunoSEQ multiplex PCR, the repertoire was profiled, and TCRdb retains in-frame clones only, with some absent. The repertoire holds approximately 130,000 clones, with roughly four fifths as singletons. The sample was PBMCs. The receptors originated from a man aged 25 to 40 in good health and CMV-seronegative.

V gene TRBV5-6 combines with J gene TRBJ2-3; the D is unclear. Germline CDR1 is SGHDT and CDR2 is YYEEEE. Trimming took 5 bases from V and 4 from J, leaving 14 bases between them. This CDR3 spans 14 amino acids. As DNA, the CDR3 is TGTGCCAGCAGGAGGTTCAGTCGACCAGATACGCAGTATTTT. The encoded protein is CASRRFSRPDTQYF.

The V call is TRBV28, the J call TRBJ2-7, with D tentatively TRBD1 (5 bases). V lost 7 bases and J lost 4, with 11 bases in between. Germline assignment: CDR1 MDHEN and CDR2 SYDVKM. CDR3 size: 12 residues. CDR3 loop: CASTAGYYEQYF. The CDR3 DNA sequence: TGTGCCAGCACGGCAGGGTATTACGAGCAGTACTTC.

This chain connects TRBV28 to TRBJ2-1, with 14 nucleotides matching TRBD2. Trimming at V came to 7 bases and at J to 1 base, leaving 6 bases not matched to a gene. CDR3 length equals 17 residues. Germline CDR1 and CDR2: MDHEN and SYDVKM. The DNA of the CDR3 is TGTGCCAGCACAGGGACTAGCGGGAGACGGTCCTACAATGAGCAGTTCTTC. Protein sequence: CASTGTSGRRSYNEQFF. Together with reference TRBV28 and TRBJ2-1, the CDR3 gives the full variable domain: DVKVTQSSRYLVKRTGEKVFLECVQDMDHENMFWYRQDPGLGLRLIYFSYDVKMKEKGDIPEGYSVSREKKERFSLILESASTNQTSMYLCASTGTSGRRSYNEQFFGPGTRLTVL.

This clone has just one count. V gene TRBV5-8 combines with J gene TRBJ2-2, with D perhaps matching TRBD2 (6 bases). Trimming shortened V by 4 bases and J by 3 bases, and 16 bases separated the two germline ends. Germline CDR1 is SGHTS and CDR2 is YDEGEE. The CDR3 contains 16 residues. CDR3 nucleotides: TGTGCCAGCAGCCGGGATGGAGGGTCCGACACCGGGGAGCTGTTTTTT. Residues: CASSRDGGSDTGELFF.

V gene TRBV7-6 combines with J gene TRBJ2-3; D is unresolved. This CDR3 spans 12 amino acids. Looked up from germline, CDR1 is SGHVS and CDR2 is FNYEAQ. Trimming removed 5 bases at V and 6 bases at J, with 9 bases between. CDR3 bases: TGTGCCAGCAGCCCATATCAGGATACGCAGTATTTT. Protein product: CASSPYQDTQYF. Complete variable domain (other parts from reference TRBV7-6 and TRBJ2-3): GAGVSQSPRYKVTKRGQDVALRCDPISGHVSLYWYRQALGQGPEFLTYFNYEAQQDKSGLPNDRFSAERPEGSISTLTIQRTEQRDSAMYRCASSPYQDTQYFGPGTRLTVL.

This sequence joins TRBV6-6 and TRBJ1-2, with D unresolved. The germline V gene has CDR1 MNHNY and CDR2 SVGAGI (reference sequence). Trimming removed 6 bases at V and 2 bases at J, with 13 bases between. CDR3 length: 14 amino acids. The CDR3 coding sequence is TGTGCCAGCAGCTGGAGAAGTCAAAACTATGGCTACACCTTC. As protein: CASSWRSQNYGYTF.

The V gene is TRBV2, the J gene TRBJ2-5, with D maybe TRBD2 (5 bases). This CDR3 is built from 12 residues. V dropped 6 bases and J dropped 0 bases, with 5 bases sitting between them. CDR1 is SNHLY, CDR2 FYNNEI, per germline. The CDR3 DNA reads as TGTGCCAGCAGGCGGGACCAAGAGACCCAGTACTTC. Its protein is CASRRDQETQYF.

The chain couples TRBV28 to TRBJ1-5, with TRBD1 identical over 8 bases. The V and J ends lost 2 bases and 6 bases, in that order; junction bases with no gene match: 3. The V gene's germline CDR1 is MDHEN and CDR2 SYDVKM. This CDR3 has 14 amino acids. The CDR3, as DNA: TGTGCCAGCAGTTTACCACAGGGGGTTCAGCCCCAGCATTTT. Translated, it gives CASSLPQGVQPQHF.

This clone was recorded once. The chain combines TRBV5-4 with TRBJ2-1; 12 positions agree with TRBD2. J gave up 6 bases and V 4 bases, and 5 bases lay outside the gene matches. The V gene's germline CDR1 is SGHNT and CDR2 YYREEE (reference sequence). The CDR3 extends over 15 amino acids. DNA for the CDR3: TGTGCCAGCAGCATTACTAGCGGGGGGTTCAATGAGCAGTTCTTC. It is translated as CASSITSGGFNEQFF.

This sequence joins TRBV28 and TRBJ2-7; 7 positions match TRBD1. The germline V gene has CDR1 MDHEN and CDR2 SYDVKM. V gave up 6 bases and J gave up 2 bases; unmatched junction bases: 4. The length of the CDR3 is 13 residues. This chain's CDR3 is CASSTQGTYEQYF. CDR3 sequence (DNA): TGTGCCAGCAGCACACAGGGGACCTACGAGCAGTACTTC.